This is a list of T cell receptor beta chains from one sample in a study of T-cell memory formation after mild COVID-19. TCRdb called the 5' RACE reads again in MiXCR, with one record for every CDR3 protein. The top ten clones hold under 15% of a sample with some 440,000 distinct CDR3 sequences, 25% of them seen once. The specimen sequenced was PBMCs or a T cell subset sorted from them (not recorded which). These TCRs come from an adult woman who had mild COVID-19 (a few samples of this study predate the infection). Cell type and time point are not known. Each CDR3 is given with its conserved first and last residue. Each record gives: J gene, D gene, V gene, clone size, CDR3 protein, CDR3 DNA. D genes are given only for firm matches. The size entry is marked missing in some rows and otherwise reads once, few, many or a size class.

TRBJ2-5 - TRBV7-8 few CASSDFPQETQYF TGTGCCAGCAGCGACTTCCCTCAAGAGACCCAGTACTTC
TRBJ2-7 - TRBV12-3/TRBV12-4 few CASSSSARELYEQYF TGTGCCAGCAGTTCAAGCGCTAGAGAACTTTACGAGCAGTACTTC
TRBJ2-5 TRBD1 TRBV29-1 once CSVRQGAETQYF TGCAGCGTACGACAGGGAGCGGAGACCCAGTACTTC
TRBJ2-2 - TRBV28 few CASSGFSGELFF TGTGCCAGCAGCGGGTTTTCCGGGGAGCTGTTTTTT
TRBJ2-3 TRBD2 TRBV20-1 - CSPRAVGVSGSFSDTQYF TGCAGTCCTCGGGCGGTGGGGGTTAGCGGGAGCTTCTCAGATACGCAGTATTTT
TRBJ1-2 TRBD1 TRBV4-1 - CASSRTGVGYTF TGCGCCAGCAGCCGGACAGGGGTTGGCTACACCTTC
TRBJ2-1 TRBD2 TRBV29-1 few CSVNPGLASYNEQFF TGCAGCGTGAACCCGGGACTAGCCTCCTACAATGAGCAGTTCTTC
TRBJ1-6 - TRBV2 - CASRPTASSYNSPLHF TGTGCCAGCAGGCCGACAGCGAGCTCCTATAATTCACCCCTCCACTTT
TRBJ1-6 - TRBV4-1 few CASSPGSRNSPLHF TGCGCCAGCAGCCCGGGATCAAGGAATTCACCCCTCCACTTT
TRBJ1-6 - TRBV5-1 - CASSLAPTGQNSPLHF TGCGCCAGCAGCTTGGCCCCCACAGGTCAAAATTCACCCCTCCACTTT
TRBJ2-3 - TRBV12-3/TRBV12-4 - CASSPTRRAGTDTQYF TGTGCCAGCAGTCCTACACGACGAGCTGGCACAGATACGCAGTATTTT
TRBJ1-1 - TRBV12-3/TRBV12-4 - CASSFGYADTEAFF TGTGCCAGCAGTTTCGGCTATGCGGACACTGAAGCTTTCTTT
TRBJ2-5 - TRBV6-6 few CASRVIPGTESQETQYF TGTGCCAGCAGAGTCATACCCGGGACGGAAAGCCAAGAGACCCAGTACTTC
TRBJ2-2 - TRBV10-3 - CAIRQGSGELFF TGTGCCATCAGACAGGGTAGCGGGGAGCTGTTTTTT
TRBJ2-2 - TRBV6-5 few CASSYQSLMLTGELFF TGTGCCAGCAGTTACCAGAGTTTAATGCTCACCGGGGAGCTGTTTTTT
TRBJ2-2 - TRBV7-2 - CASSLGRPYTGELFF TGTGCCAGCAGCTTAGGACGTCCCTACACCGGGGAGCTGTTTTTT
TRBJ2-3 - TRBV7-2 - CASSLIGRTDTQYF TGTGCCAGCAGCTTAATCGGGCGCACAGATACGCAGTATTTT
TRBJ2-1 - TRBV2 once CASSERWRVPYNEQFF TGTGCCAGCAGTGAAAGGTGGCGGGTGCCATACAATGAGCAGTTCTTC
TRBJ2-1 TRBD2 TRBV3-1 few CASSTRSGGRVNEQFF TGTGCCAGCAGCACGCGTAGCGGGGGGAGGGTCAATGAGCAGTTCTTC
TRBJ2-7 TRBD1 TRBV5-5 few CASSEPGQGPYEQYF TGTGCCAGCAGTGAGCCGGGACAGGGACCTTACGAGCAGTACTTC
TRBJ2-7 - TRBV6-5 - CASSYSAGPAYEQYF TGTGCCAGCAGTTACTCGGCGGGGCCTGCCTACGAGCAGTACTTC
TRBJ1-2 - TRBV5-6 few CASSQRRLYGYTF TGTGCCAGCAGCCAGCGGCGACTCTATGGCTACACCTTC
TRBJ2-7 - TRBV30 few CAGARAGRSYEQYF TGTGCCGGGGCCAGAGCCGGTAGGTCCTACGAGCAGTACTTC
TRBJ2-1 - TRBV18 few CASSPDLSEQFF TGTGCCAGCTCACCAGACTTGAGTGAGCAGTTCTTC
TRBJ2-1 - TRBV7-8 few CASSAPPLDNEQFF TGTGCCAGCAGCGCCCCCCCCCTCGACAATGAGCAGTTCTTC
TRBJ2-2 - TRBV24-1 - CATSALGIGGELFF TGTGCCACCAGTGCCCTAGGGATTGGCGGGGAGCTGTTTTTT
TRBJ1-2 - TRBV20-1 - CSAEPGGEYGYTF TGCAGTGCCGAACCGGGGGGGGAGTATGGCTACACCTTC
TRBJ1-2 - TRBV3-1 - CASSSRGHGYTF TGTGCCAGCAGCTCCCGGGGGCATGGCTACACCTTC
TRBJ1-1 - TRBV19 few CASRPNTGVPEAFF TGTGCCAGTAGACCAAATACGGGGGTCCCTGAAGCTTTCTTT
TRBJ2-7 - TRBV7-9 few CASSSSNSYEQYF TGTGCCAGCAGCTCCAGTAACTCCTACGAGCAGTACTTC
TRBJ1-2 - TRBV6-2/TRBV6-3 - CASSQGTYGYTF TGTGCCAGCAGTCAAGGAACGTATGGCTACACCTTC
TRBJ2-6 - TRBV24-1 - CATRDGANVLTF TGTGCCACGAGAGATGGGGCCAACGTCCTGACTTTC
TRBJ2-7 - TRBV6-2/TRBV6-3 - CASSYLANYEQYF TGTGCCAGCAGTTACTTGGCGAACTACGAGCAGTACTTC
TRBJ2-7 - TRBV5-1 few CASRGGHEQYF TGCGCCAGCAGAGGGGGTCACGAGCAGTACTTC
TRBJ2-3 TRBD2 TRBV20-1 few CSARDHASGGDTQYF TGCAGTGCTAGAGACCACGCCTCGGGGGGAGATACGCAGTATTTT
TRBJ2-2 - TRBV7-8 - CASSLPTGRPNTGELFF TGTGCCAGCAGCTTACCCACGGGACGTCCGAACACCGGGGAGCTGTTTTTT
TRBJ2-7 - TRBV2 - CASSEIPYEQYF TGTGCCAGCAGCGAAATTCCCTACGAGCAGTACTTC
TRBJ2-1 - TRBV12-3/TRBV12-4 - CASSIGGWGFF TGTGCCAGCAGCATAGGGGGATGGGGTTTCTTC
TRBJ1-1 - TRBV30 few CAWSVAREAFF TGTGCCTGGAGTGTAGCAAGAGAAGCTTTCTTT
TRBJ1-4 - TRBV7-9 - CASSLVIEKKLFF TGTGCCAGCAGCTTAGTCATAGAGAAAAAACTGTTTTTT
TRBJ2-7 - TRBV5-1 few CASSSLTGAEEQYF TGCGCCAGCAGCTCACTGACAGGAGCTGAGGAGCAGTACTTC
TRBJ1-1 - TRBV12-3/TRBV12-4 - CASSIRQMNTEAFF TGTGCCAGCAGTATCCGACAGATGAACACTGAAGCTTTCTTT
TRBJ2-2 - TRBV7-2 few CASSPPGIPTGELFF TGTGCCAGCAGCCCCCCAGGGATTCCCACCGGGGAGCTGTTTTTT
TRBJ2-5 - TRBV6-2/TRBV6-3 once CASIPAGPGAQYF TGTGCCAGCATACCGGCCGGACCGGGGGCCCAGTACTTC
TRBJ2-3 - TRBV7-6 few CASSSLTGRSLTDTQYF TGTGCCAGCAGCTCCCTGACAGGACGTTCTCTCACAGATACGCAGTATTTT
TRBJ2-7 - TRBV7-3 - CASSQGSAGGYEQYF TGTGCCAGCAGCCAAGGGTCGGCCGGGGGCTACGAGCAGTACTTC